Presented here are 9 T cell receptor beta chains from one specimen sequenced in a study of PD-L1 blockade in urothelial cancer. Only in-frame clones appear in the TCRdb table, and some are missing; sequencing was by immunoSEQ multiplex PCR. This sample has tens of thousands of clones, with around 82% found just once. As to time point: peripheral blood 6 weeks after treatment start. Specimen: PBMCs, collected around atezolizumab (anti-PD-L1) treatment. Receptors originate from a man aged 45-60 years with urothelial cancer.

This rearrangement joins TRBV5-1 to TRBJ2-7; 10 nucleotides agree with TRBD1. The germline gives CDR1 SGHRS, CDR2 YFSETQ. This CDR3 comprises 15 residues. The V gene end was trimmed by 4 bases and the J gene end by 1 base; junction bases not matched to a gene: 5. The CDR3 is CASSPGQGNSYEQYF. The CDR3 nucleotides read TGCGCCAGCAGCCCGGGACAGGGGAATTCCTACGAGCAGTACTTC.

This clone was picked up one time. The chain employs TRBV30 and TRBJ2-7, with 7 positions matching TRBD1. The V and J ends lost 3 bases and 4 bases, in that order; junction bases with no gene match: 18. In germline, CDR1 is GTSNPN, CDR2 SVGIG (reference sequence). The CDR3 sequence is 17 residues long. The CDR3 region has the DNA TGTGCCTGGAGGGACGGGCCAGGGGGTACCTCAGGGTACGAGCAGTACTTC. Its translation is CAWRDGPGGTSGYEQYF.

The rearrangement uses TRBV5-6 and TRBJ2-4; tentative D call: TRBD1 (6 bases). The CDR3 runs 17 residues. CDR1 is SGHDT, CDR2 YYEEEE, per germline. With 4 bases removed from V and 0 bases from J, the gap between germline ends came to 17 bases. The CDR3, as DNA: TGTGCCAGCAGCGACCTACAGGGAAGGTCAGCCAAAAACATTCAGTACTTC. Encoded protein: CASSDLQGRSAKNIQYF.

J is TRBJ2-7 and V is TRBV7-2; 10 bases align to TRBD2. This CDR3 region has 15 residues. The germline V gene encodes CDR1 SGHTA and CDR2 FQGNSA. Unmatched junction bases numbered 6, after V lost 4 bases and J lost 3 bases. Here the CDR3 reads CASSSALAGVYEQYF. DNA of the CDR3: TGTGCCAGCAGCTCCGCTCTAGCGGGAGTCTACGAGCAGTACTTC.

The chain recombines TRBV28 with TRBJ2-7, with D possibly TRBD1 on 6 matching bases. Trimming pared 0 bases from V and 3 bases from J, leaving 9 bases between. This CDR3 region has 14 residues. Germline CDR1 reads MDHEN; CDR2 reads SYDVKM. The CDR3 coding sequence is TGTGCCAGCAGTTTATGGGACAGCAACTACGAGCAGTACTTC. Its protein product is CASSLWDSNYEQYF.

This chain joins TRBV6-6 and TRBJ1-6; 9 bases line up with TRBD1. Unmatched junction bases numbered 9, after V lost 8 bases and J lost 10 bases. The CDR3 totals 14 residues. CDR1 and CDR2 (germline): MNHNY, SVGAGI (reference sequence). The CDR3 spells CASRGTGKVSPLHF. The CDR3 DNA is TGTGCCAGCCGTGGGACAGGGAAGGTCTCACCCCTCCACTTT.

The DNA of the CDR3 is TGCGCCAGCAGAACCACTCCCGGGACAGGGGGCTACGAGCAGTACTTC. Translating gives CASRTTPGTGGYEQYF. The J gene is TRBJ2-7, the V gene TRBV5-1; 11 bases are shared with TRBD1. V was clipped by 5 bases and J by 3 bases; unmatched bases: 10. CDR1 is SGHRS and CDR2 is YFSETQ in the germline V gene. The CDR3 runs to 16 residues.

The rearrangement joins TRBV11-2 to TRBJ1-2; D remains ambiguous. The CDR3 has 14 amino acids. CDR1 and CDR2 (germline): SGHAT, FQNNGV. Trimming took off 0 bases at V and 3 bases at J, with 8 bases between the two ends. CDR3 coding DNA: TGTGCCAGCAGCTTAGATTCAGGTGACTATGGCTACACCTTC. It encodes CASSLDSGDYGYTF.

This clone occurred once. The chain uses TRBV4-3 and TRBJ2-2, with a possible D match to TRBD1 (6 bases). Germline V gene data show CDR1 as LGHNA and CDR2 as YSLEER. V lost 0 bases, J lost 5 bases, and 16 bases lay in between. The CDR3 is 17 residues long. The CDR3: CASSQDLGRGETGELFF. For the CDR3, the DNA is TGCGCCAGCAGCCAAGATCTCGGCAGGGGAGAAACCGGGGAGCTGTTTTTT.